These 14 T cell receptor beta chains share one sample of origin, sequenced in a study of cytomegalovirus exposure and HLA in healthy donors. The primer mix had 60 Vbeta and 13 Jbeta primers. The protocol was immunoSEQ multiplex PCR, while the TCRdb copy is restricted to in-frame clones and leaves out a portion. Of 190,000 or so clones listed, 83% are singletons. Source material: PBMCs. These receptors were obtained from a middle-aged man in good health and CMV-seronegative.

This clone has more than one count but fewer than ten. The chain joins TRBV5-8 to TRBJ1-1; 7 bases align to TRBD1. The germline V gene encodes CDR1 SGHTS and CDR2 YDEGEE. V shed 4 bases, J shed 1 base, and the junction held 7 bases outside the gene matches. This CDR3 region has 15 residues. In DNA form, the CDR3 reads TGTGCCAGCAGCCCCGAGGACAGGCCGAACACTGAAGCTTTCTTT. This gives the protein CASSPEDRPNTEAFF.

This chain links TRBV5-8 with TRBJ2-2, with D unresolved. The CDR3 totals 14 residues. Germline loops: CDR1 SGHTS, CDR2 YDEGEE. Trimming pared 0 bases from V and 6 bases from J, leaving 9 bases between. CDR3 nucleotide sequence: TGTGCCAGCAGCTTGGCAGCGTCGGCCGGGGAGCTGTTTTTT. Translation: CASSLAASAGELFF.

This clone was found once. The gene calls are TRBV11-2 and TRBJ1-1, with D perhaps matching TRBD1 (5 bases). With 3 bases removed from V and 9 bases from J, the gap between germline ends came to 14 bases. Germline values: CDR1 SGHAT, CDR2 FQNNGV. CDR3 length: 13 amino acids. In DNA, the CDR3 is TGTGCCAGCAGCTTGGGGGGGGACGACCAAGCTTTCTTT. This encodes CASSLGGDDQAFF.

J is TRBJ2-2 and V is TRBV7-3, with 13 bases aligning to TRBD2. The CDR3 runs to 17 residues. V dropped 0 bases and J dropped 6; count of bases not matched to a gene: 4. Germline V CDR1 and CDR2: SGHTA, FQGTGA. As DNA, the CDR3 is TGTGCCAGCAGCTTAACCCCAGGACTAGCGGGAGCCGGGGAGCTGTTTTTT. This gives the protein CASSLTPGLAGAGELFF. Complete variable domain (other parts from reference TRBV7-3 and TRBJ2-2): GAGVSQTPSNKVTEKGKYVELRCDPISGHTALYWYRQSLGQGPEFLIYFQGTGAADDSGLPNDRFFAVRPEGSVSTLKIQRTERGDSAVYLCASSLTPGLAGAGELFFGEGSRLTVL.

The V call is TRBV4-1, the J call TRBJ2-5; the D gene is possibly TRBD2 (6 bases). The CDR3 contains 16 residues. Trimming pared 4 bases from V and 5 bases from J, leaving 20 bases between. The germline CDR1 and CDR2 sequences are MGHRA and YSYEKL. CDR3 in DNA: TGCGCCAGCAGCCGGAGGGGCTGGGGCCCAGGGGAGACCCAGTACTTC. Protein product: CASSRRGWGPGETQYF.

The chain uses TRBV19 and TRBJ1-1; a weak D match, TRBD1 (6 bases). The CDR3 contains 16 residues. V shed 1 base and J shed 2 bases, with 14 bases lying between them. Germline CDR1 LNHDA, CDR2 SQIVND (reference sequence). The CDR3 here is CASSIVSGAINTEAFF. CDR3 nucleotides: TGTGCCAGTAGTATAGTCTCAGGGGCGATAAACACTGAAGCTTTCTTT.

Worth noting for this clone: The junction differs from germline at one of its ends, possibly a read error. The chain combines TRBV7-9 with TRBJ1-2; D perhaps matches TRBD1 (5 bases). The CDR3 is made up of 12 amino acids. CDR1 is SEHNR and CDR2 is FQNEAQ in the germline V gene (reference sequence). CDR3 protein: CSSSSREDGYTF. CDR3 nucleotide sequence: TGTTCCAGCAGCTCCAGGGAGGATGGCTACACCTTC. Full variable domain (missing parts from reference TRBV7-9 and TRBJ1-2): DTGVSQNPRHKITKRGQNVTFRCDPISEHNRLYWYRQTLGQGPEFLTYFQNEAQLEKSRLLSDRFSAERPKGSFSTLEIQRTEQGDSAMYLCSSSSREDGYTFGSGTRLTVV.

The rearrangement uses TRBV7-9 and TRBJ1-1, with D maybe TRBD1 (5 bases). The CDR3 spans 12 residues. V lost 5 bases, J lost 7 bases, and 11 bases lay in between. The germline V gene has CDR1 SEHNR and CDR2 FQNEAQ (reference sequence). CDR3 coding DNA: TGTGCCAGCAGCCTCGGGACTTTTGAAGCTTTCTTT. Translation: CASSLGTFEAFF. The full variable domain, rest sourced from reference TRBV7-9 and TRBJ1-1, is DTGVSQNPRHKITKRGQNVTFRCDPISEHNRLYWYRQTLGQGPEFLTYFQNEAQLEKSRLLSDRFSAERPKGSFSTLEIQRTEQGDSAMYLCASSLGTFEAFFGQGTRLTVV.

Here the CDR3 reads CASSLERGPYNEQFF. CDR3 nucleotide sequence: TGTGCCAGCAGCTTGGAGCGGGGGCCGTACAATGAGCAGTTCTTC. This chain joins TRBV7-2 and TRBJ2-1; 8 nucleotides align to TRBD2. The CDR3 contains 15 residues. The V gene's germline CDR1 is SGHTA and CDR2 FQGNSA. Trimming at V came to 3 bases and at J to 4 bases, leaving 5 bases not matched to a gene. Variable domain in full (rest from reference TRBV7-2 and TRBJ2-1): GAGVSQSPSNKVTEKGKDVELRCDPISGHTALYWYRQSLGQGLEFLIYFQGNSAPDKSGLPSDRFSAERTGGSVSTLTIQRTQQEDSAVYLCASSLERGPYNEQFFGPGTRLTVL.

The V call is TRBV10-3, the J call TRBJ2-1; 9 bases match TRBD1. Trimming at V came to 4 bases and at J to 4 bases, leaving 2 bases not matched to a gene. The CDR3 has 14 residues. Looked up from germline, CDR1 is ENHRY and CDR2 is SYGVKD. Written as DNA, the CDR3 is TGTGCCATCAGTGGACAGGGGGTTTACAATGAGCAGTTCTTC. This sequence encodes CAISGQGVYNEQFF.

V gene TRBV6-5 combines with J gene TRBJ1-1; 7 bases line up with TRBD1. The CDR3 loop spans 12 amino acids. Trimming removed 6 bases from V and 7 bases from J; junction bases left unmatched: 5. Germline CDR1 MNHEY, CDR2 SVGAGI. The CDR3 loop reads CASSPGQSEAFF. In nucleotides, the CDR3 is TGTGCCAGCAGCCCGGGACAGAGTGAAGCTTTCTTT.

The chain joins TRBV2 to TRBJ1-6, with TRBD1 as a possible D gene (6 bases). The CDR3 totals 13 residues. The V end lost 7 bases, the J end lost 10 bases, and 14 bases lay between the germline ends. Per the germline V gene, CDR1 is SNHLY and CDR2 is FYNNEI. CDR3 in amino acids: CASIRDKRSPLHF. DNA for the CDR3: TGTGCCAGCATCCGGGACAAGAGGTCACCCCTCCACTTT.

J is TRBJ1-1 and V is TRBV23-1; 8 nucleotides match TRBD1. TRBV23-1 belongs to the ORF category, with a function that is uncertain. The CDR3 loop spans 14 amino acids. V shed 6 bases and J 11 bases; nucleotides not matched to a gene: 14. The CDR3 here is CASSGPPGQGWAFF. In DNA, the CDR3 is TGCGCCAGCAGCGGTCCCCCTGGACAGGGATGGGCTTTCTTT.

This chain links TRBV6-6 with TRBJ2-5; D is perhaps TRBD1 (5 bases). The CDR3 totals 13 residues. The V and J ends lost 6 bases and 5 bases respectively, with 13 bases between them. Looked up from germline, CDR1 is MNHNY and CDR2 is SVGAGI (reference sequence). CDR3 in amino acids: CASRSRGRETQYF. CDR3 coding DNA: TGTGCCAGCAGATCTAGGGGCCGGGAGACCCAGTACTTC.